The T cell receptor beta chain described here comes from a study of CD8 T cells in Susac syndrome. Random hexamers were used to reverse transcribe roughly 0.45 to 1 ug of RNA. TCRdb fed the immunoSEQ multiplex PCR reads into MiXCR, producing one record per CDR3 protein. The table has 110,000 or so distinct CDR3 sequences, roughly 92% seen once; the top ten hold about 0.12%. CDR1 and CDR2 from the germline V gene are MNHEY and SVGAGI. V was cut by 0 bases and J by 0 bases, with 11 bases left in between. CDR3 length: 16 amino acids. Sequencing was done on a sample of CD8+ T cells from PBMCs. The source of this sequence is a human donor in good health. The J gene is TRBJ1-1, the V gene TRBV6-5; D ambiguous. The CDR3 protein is CASSYSYRQLNTEAFF. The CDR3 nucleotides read TGTGCCAGCAGTTACTCGTATAGGCAGTTGAACACTGAAGCTTTCTTT.